This TCR beta chain was sequenced for a study of identical twins. TCRdb recomputed calls from the 5' RACE reads with MiXCR, one row per CDR3 protein. This table has about 790,000 distinct CDR3 sequences, about 20% appearing once. These data also featured in a second study, about T cells expressing NK-cell markers. That source adds: Topping the CD3+CD56-NKG2C+ fraction as well were these clonotypes, in a few donors.

What was sequenced was PBMCs. The source is a woman under 30 in good health.

The chain's CDR3 is CASSYSTAGETQYF. The CDR3 nucleotides read TGTGCCAGCAGTTACTCGACAGCAGGAGAGACCCAGTACTTC. V and J are TRBV6-5 and TRBJ2-5, with a weak D call TRBD1 (5 bases). From germline, CDR1 is MNHEY and CDR2 SVGAGI. CDR3 length equals 14 residues. V was clipped by 0 bases and J by 4 bases, with 9 bases between them.